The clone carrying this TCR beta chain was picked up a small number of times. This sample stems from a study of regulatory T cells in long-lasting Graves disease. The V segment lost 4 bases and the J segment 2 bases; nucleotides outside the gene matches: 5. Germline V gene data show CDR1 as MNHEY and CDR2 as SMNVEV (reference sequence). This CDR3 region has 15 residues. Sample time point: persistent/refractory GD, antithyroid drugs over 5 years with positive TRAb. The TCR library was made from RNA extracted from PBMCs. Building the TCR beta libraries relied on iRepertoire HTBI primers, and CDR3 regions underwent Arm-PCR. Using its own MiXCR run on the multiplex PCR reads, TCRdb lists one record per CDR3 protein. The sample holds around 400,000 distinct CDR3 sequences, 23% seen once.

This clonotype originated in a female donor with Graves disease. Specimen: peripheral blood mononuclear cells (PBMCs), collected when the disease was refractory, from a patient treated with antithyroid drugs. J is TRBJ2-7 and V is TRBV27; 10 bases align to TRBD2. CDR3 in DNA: TGTGCCAGCAGTTCACTAGCGGGAAAACCCTACGAGCAGTACTTC. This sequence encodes CASSSLAGKPYEQYF.